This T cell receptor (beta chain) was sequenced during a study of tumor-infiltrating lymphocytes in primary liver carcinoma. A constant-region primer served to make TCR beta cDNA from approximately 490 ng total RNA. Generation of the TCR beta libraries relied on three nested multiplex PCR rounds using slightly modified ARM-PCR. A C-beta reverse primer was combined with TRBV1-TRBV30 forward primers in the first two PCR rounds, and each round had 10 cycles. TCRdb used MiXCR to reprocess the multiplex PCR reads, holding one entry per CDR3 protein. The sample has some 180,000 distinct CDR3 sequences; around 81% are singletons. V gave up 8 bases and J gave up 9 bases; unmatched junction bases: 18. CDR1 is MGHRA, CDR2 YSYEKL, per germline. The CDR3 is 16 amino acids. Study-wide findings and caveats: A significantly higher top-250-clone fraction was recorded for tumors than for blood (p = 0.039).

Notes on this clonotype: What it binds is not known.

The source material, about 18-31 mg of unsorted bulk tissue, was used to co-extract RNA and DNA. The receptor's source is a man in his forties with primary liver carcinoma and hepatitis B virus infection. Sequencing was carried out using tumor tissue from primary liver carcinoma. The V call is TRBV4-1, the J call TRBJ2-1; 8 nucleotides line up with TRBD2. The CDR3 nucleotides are TGCGCCAGCCCCAGAGGGGTACCGGGAGGGCATAGTGAGCAGTTCTTC. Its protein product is CASPRGVPGGHSEQFF.